This TCR beta chain originates from a study of T cells after yellow fever vaccination (dated by TCRdb to the late 2010s). Some background on the complete study: The SMART-Seq v4 Ultra Low Input RNA kit was used to prepare libraries from fractions with low cell numbers. To track T-cell clones before and after primary and booster YFV17D yellow fever vaccination, bulk TCR alpha and beta repertoires were sequenced longitudinally. Two healthy male donors, one aged 18 to 29 and one aged 30 to 39 years, were included in the cohort. Bulk PBMC replicates and cell subsets were isolated from blood drawn at multiple timepoints before and after both primary and secondary immunization. What the authors observed across the whole study: A small fraction of clonotypes appeared in both the CD4 and CD8 compartments, likely as a result of convergent recombination. Because abundant contaminating clonotypes from the bulk population could be contained in FACS-sorted repertoires, computational filtering was required. After the booster, most clones that had expanded after primary vaccination were detected again (almost 97% of CD4 and under 90% of CD8), suggesting broad maintenance of memory. The secondary T-cell response was found to be weaker but faster than the primary response, with a peak reached on day 5 rather than on day 15. Because the study included only two donors, the extent to which the findings can be generalized is limited.

A few counts support this clonotype. Its cognate antigen has yet to be identified. Base qualities are not recorded, but no much larger clone differs from it by a single base. For sequencing, an Illumina NovaSeq 6000 was employed. TCR cDNA was made using 5'RACE template switching, a step that added a universal primer site and unique molecular identifiers. Priming for cDNA synthesis came from both the TCR alpha and TCR beta constant segments. Two PCR steps were used to amplify libraries, with sample barcodes and sequencing adapters being added in the second step. Sequencing of libraries was performed on Illumina HiSeq 2500 (2x100 bp) or NovaSeq (2x150 bp). Regarding the original processing steps: MIGEC handled demultiplexing of reads and collapsing into UMI consensus sequences, while MiXCR performed V(D)J alignment. Vaccine-responding clonotypes were defined with edgeR using replicate PBMC samples, requiring FDR below 0.01 and a log2 fold change above 5 up to day 15. CD4 or CD8 identity was assigned to each bulk clonotype according to whether the clonotype was present at higher abundance in the sequenced CD4 repertoire or the sequenced CD8 repertoire. TCRdb handled the public reads itself, with Q25 trimming in fastp and clone calling in MiXCR, and kept productive beta chains. CDR3 protein duplicates are merged, each entry listing the most common genes and DNA. It is TCRdb's table, rather than the study itself, that gives the V and J calls and clone size. The sample table shows more than 300,000 distinct CDR3 sequences, and around 11% are seen once. The top ten hold 3% to 3.5% of the sample.

Germline trimming amounts to 5 bases on V and 1 base on J, with 5 as the count of junction bases outside the gene matches. According to the germline V gene, CDR1 reads SGHTA and CDR2 reads FQGNSA. The CDR3 sequence holds 15 residues, the cysteine and phenylalanine included. Only the CDR3 region is kept as DNA, spanning 45 bases read in frame from base 1. The treatment or condition label corresponds to: live attenuated yellow fever vaccine strain. A standard Ficoll-Paque protocol was used to isolate PBMCs from peripheral blood. CD4 and CD8 T-cell fractions were isolated with Dynabeads CD4 and CD8 positive selection kits. RNA was extracted with TriZol from bulk PBMCs, CD4 and CD8 fractions, and dextramer-positive and dextramer-negative fractions.

The material was CD4+ T cells sorted from PBMCs, obtained 45 days after the yellow fever booster vaccination. The receptor's source is a man aged 18 to 30 who received the YFV17D yellow fever vaccine. The receptor chain draws on TRBV7-2 and TRBJ1-2, and 9 bases in between align with TRBD1. The DNA sequence is as follows: TGTGCCAGCAGCCCTACAGGGGGCTTTAACTATGGCTACACCTTC. This sequence encodes CASSPTGGFNYGYTF.